This T cell receptor beta chain was sequenced during a study of regulatory T cells in long-lasting Graves disease. As for time point: newly diagnosed GD, antithyroid drugs for less than 3 months. PBMC-extracted RNA yielded the TCR library. This clonotype was detected many times. Through Arm-PCR of CDR3 regions and iRepertoire HTBI primers, TCR beta libraries were built. TCRdb reanalysed the multiplex PCR reads using MiXCR and keeps one entry per CDR3 protein. The sample consists of hundreds of thousands of distinct CDR3 sequences, under 20% of them appearing once. The sequence was obtained from a female donor with Graves disease. The sample consisted of peripheral blood mononuclear cells (PBMCs), taken at new diagnosis, from a patient treated with antithyroid drugs.

The CDR3: CASGLRVLTPIHEQYF. CDR3 DNA: TGTGCTAGTGGTTTGAGGGTCTTAACTCCTATCCACGAGCAGTACTTC. The chain joins TRBV12-5 to TRBJ2-7; no clear D gene. The length of the CDR3 is 16 residues. Germline lookup yields CDR1 LGHNT and CDR2 FRNRAP. Trimming removed 2 bases at V and 5 bases at J, with 19 bases between. Full variable domain (rest looked up from reference TRBV12-5 and TRBJ2-7): DARVTQTPRHKVTEMGQEVTMRCQPILGHNTVFWYRQTMMQGLELLAYFRNRAPLDDSGMPKDRFSAEMPDATLATLKIQPSEPRDSAVYFCASGLRVLTPIHEQYFGPGTRLTVT.